This T cell receptor beta chain was retrieved from a study of monozygotic twins with inflammatory bowel disease. Germline lookup yields CDR1 SEHNR and CDR2 FQNEAQ (reference sequence). The CDR3 contains 13 residues. The UMIs contained a 6-nucleotide sample barcode. They were added by template switching during cDNA synthesis. TCRdb re-analyzed the 5' RACE reads; it lists each CDR3 protein once, without DNA. The listing records about 380,000 distinct CDR3 sequences. Sequencing was done on a sample of blood. The gene calls are TRBV7-9 and TRBJ1-4; the D gene TCRdb calls, TRBD1, cannot be checked with no DNA. The TCR sequence derives from a human donor with ulcerative colitis or Crohn's disease, or a healthy co-twin of an affected twin (not recorded which). Here the CDR3 reads CASSLGTVEKLFF.